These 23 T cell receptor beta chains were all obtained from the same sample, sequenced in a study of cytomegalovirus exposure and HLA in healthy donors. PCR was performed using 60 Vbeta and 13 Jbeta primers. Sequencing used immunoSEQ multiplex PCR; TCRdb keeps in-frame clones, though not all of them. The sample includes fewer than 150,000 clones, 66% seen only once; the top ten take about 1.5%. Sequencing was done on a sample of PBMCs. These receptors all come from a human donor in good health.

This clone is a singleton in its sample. For the CDR3, the DNA is TGTGCCAGCAGTTACTCATTTAGGGCAGGGGGTGAAAAACTGTTTTTT. This translates into CASSYSFRAGGEKLFF. The V gene is TRBV6-5, the J gene TRBJ1-4; 7 bases are a match to TRBD1. The CDR3 is 16 residues long. CDR1 is MNHEY and CDR2 is SVGAGI in the germline V gene. After removal of 0 bases from V and 7 bases from J, the junction contained 8 bases not matched to a gene.

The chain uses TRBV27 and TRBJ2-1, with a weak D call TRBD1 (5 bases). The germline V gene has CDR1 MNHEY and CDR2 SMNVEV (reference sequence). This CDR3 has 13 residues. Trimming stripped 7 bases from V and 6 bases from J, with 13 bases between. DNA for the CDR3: TGTGCCAGCACCCGGCCAGGGTTCAATGAGCAGTTCTTC. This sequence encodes CASTRPGFNEQFF.

The CDR3 DNA is TGTGCCAGCAGCCTCTTTGTCCAAGAGACCCAGTACTTC. It encodes CASSLFVQETQYF. The V gene is TRBV27, the J gene TRBJ2-5; no firm D call. From germline, CDR1 is MNHEY and CDR2 SMNVEV (reference sequence). The CDR3 has 13 residues. V was pared by 6 bases and J by 1 base, with 9 bases between.

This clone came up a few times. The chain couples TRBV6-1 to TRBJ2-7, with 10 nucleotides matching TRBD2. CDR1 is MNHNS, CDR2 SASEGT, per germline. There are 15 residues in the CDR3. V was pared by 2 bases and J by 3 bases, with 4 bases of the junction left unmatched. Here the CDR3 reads CASSEFSGRLYEQYF. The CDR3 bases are TGTGCCAGCAGTGAATTTAGCGGGAGGCTCTACGAGCAGTACTTC.

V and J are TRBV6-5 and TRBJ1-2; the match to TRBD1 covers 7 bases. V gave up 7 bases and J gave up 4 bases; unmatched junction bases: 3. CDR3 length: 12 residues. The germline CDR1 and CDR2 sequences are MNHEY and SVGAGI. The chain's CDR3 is CASTRTGYGYTF. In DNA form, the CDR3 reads TGTGCCAGCACGAGGACAGGCTATGGCTACACCTTC.

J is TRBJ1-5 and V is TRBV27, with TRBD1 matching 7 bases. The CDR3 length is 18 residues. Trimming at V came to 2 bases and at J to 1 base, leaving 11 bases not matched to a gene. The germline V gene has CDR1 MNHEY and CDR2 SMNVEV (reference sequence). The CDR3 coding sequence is TGTGCCAGCAGTTTAAGAGGACAGGCCCCTAGGAGCAATCAGCCCCAGCATTTT. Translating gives CASSLRGQAPRSNQPQHF.

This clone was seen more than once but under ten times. The CDR3 coding sequence is TGTGCCAGCAGTCCCCCCCGAGCGGTACCCTACAATGAGCAGTTCTTC. Translated: CASSPPRAVPYNEQFF. The chain carries TRBV28 and TRBJ2-1, with TRBD2 as a possible D gene (5 bases). CDR1 and CDR2 from the germline V gene are MDHEN and SYDVKM. V lost 5 bases, J lost 2 bases, and 16 bases lay in between. The CDR3 covers 16 residues.

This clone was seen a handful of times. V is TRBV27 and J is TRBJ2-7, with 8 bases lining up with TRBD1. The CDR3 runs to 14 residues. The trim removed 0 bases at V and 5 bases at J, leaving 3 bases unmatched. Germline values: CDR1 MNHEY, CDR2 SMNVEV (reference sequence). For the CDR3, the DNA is TGTGCCAGCAGTTTATCGACAGGGGCCCACGAGCAGTACTTC. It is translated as CASSLSTGAHEQYF.

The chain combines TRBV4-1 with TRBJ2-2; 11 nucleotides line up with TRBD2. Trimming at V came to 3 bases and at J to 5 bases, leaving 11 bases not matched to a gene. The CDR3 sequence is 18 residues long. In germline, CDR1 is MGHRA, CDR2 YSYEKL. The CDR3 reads CASSQAIAGGPRTGELFF. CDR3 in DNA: TGCGCCAGCAGCCAGGCCATAGCGGGAGGGCCTAGAACCGGGGAGCTGTTTTTT.

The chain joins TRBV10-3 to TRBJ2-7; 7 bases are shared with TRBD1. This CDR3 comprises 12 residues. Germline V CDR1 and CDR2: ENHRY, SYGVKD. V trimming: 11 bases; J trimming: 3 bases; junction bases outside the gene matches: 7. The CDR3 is CASRQGSYEQYF. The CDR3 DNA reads TGTGCCTCCAGACAGGGTAGCTACGAGCAGTACTTC.

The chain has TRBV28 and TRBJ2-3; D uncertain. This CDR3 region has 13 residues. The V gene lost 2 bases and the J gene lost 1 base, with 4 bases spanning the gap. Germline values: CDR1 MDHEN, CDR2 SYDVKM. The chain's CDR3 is CASSLPGTDTQYF. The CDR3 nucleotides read TGTGCCAGCAGTTTACCAGGCACAGATACGCAGTATTTT.

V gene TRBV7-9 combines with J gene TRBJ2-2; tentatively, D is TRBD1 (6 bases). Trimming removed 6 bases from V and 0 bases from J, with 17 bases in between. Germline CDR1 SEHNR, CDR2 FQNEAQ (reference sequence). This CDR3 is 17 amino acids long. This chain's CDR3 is CASRPKAAGANTGELFF. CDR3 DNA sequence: TGTGCCAGCAGACCAAAGGCGGCAGGGGCGAACACCGGGGAGCTGTTTTTT.

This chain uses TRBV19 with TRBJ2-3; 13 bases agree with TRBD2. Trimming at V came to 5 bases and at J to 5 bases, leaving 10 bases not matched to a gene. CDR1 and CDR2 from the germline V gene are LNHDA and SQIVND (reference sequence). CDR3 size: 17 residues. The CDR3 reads CASSPPGGLAGVDTQYF. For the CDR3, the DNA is TGTGCCAGTAGTCCCCCTGGCGGACTAGCGGGAGTAGATACGCAGTATTTT.

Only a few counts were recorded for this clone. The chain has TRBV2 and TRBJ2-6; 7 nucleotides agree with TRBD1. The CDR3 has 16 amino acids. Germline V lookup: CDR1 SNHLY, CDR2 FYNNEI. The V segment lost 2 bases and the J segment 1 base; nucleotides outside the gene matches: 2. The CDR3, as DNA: TGTGCCAGCAGTGAAAAGGGGGCTTCTGGGGCCAACGTCCTGACTTTC. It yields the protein CASSEKGASGANVLTF. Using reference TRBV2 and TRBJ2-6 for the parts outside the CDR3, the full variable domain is EPEVTQTPSHQVTQMGQEVILRCVPISNHLYFYWYRQILGQKVEFLVSFYNNEISEKSEIFDDQFSVERPDGSNFTLKIRSTKLEDSAMYFCASSEKGASGANVLTFGAGSRLTVL.

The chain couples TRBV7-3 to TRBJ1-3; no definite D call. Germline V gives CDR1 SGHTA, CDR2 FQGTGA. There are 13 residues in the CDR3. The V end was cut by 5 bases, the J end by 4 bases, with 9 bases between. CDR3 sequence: CASSPDLGNTIYF. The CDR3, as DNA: TGTGCCAGCAGCCCAGACTTGGGAAACACCATATATTTT.

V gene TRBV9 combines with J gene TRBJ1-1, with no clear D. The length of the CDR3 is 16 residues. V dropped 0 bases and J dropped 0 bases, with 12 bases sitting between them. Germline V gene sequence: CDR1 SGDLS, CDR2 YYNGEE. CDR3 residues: CASSVGGSTMNTEAFF. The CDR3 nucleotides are TGTGCCAGCAGCGTAGGAGGCAGTACCATGAACACTGAAGCTTTCTTT.

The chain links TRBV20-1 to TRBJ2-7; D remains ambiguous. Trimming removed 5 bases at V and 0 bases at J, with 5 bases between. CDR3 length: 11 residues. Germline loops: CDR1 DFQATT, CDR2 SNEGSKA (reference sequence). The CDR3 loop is CSARVSYEQYF. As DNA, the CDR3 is TGCAGTGCTCGGGTCTCCTACGAGCAGTACTTC.

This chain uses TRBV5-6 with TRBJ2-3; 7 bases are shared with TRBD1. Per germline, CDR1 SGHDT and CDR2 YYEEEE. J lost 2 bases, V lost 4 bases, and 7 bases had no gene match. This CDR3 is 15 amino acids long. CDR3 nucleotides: TGTGCCAGCAGCCTCCCGACAGGGTCCACAGATACGCAGTATTTT. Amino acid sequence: CASSLPTGSTDTQYF.

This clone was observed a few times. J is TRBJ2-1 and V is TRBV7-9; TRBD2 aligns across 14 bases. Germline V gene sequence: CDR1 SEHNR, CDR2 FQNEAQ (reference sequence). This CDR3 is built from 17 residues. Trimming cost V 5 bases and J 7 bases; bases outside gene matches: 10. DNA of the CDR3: TGTGCCAGCAGCCCAGCCCTGACTAGCGGGAGGGCGAATGAGCAGTTCTTC. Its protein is CASSPALTSGRANEQFF.

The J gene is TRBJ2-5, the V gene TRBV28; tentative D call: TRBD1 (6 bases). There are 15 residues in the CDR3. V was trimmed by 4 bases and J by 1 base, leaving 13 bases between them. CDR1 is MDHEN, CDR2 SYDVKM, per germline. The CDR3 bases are TGTGCCAGCAGTTCAGGGGACCACTCCCAAGAGACCCAGTACTTC. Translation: CASSSGDHSQETQYF. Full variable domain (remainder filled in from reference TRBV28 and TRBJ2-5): DVKVTQSSRYLVKRTGEKVFLECVQDMDHENMFWYRQDPGLGLRLIYFSYDVKMKEKGDIPEGYSVSREKKERFSLILESASTNQTSMYLCASSSGDHSQETQYFGPGTRLLVL.

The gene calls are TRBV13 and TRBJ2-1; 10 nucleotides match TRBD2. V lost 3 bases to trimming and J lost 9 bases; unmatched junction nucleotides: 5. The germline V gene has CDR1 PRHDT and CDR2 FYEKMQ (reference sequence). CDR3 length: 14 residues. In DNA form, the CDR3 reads TGTGCCAGCAGCTTGCCGACTAGCGGGTTTGAGCAGTTCTTC. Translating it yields CASSLPTSGFEQFF.

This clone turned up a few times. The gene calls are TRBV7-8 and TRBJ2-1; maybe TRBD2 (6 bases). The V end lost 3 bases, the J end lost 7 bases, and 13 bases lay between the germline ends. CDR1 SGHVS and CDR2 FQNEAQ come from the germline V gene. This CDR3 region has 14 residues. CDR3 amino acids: CASSFDGRGNEQFF. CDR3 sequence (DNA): TGTGCCAGCAGCTTCGACGGGAGAGGGAATGAGCAGTTCTTC.

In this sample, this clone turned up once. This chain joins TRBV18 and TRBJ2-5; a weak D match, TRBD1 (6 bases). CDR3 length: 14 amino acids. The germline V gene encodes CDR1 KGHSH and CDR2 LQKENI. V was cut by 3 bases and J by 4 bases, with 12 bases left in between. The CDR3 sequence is CASSPGAARETQYF. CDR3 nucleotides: TGTGCCAGCTCACCGGGGGCAGCGAGAGAGACCCAGTACTTC.